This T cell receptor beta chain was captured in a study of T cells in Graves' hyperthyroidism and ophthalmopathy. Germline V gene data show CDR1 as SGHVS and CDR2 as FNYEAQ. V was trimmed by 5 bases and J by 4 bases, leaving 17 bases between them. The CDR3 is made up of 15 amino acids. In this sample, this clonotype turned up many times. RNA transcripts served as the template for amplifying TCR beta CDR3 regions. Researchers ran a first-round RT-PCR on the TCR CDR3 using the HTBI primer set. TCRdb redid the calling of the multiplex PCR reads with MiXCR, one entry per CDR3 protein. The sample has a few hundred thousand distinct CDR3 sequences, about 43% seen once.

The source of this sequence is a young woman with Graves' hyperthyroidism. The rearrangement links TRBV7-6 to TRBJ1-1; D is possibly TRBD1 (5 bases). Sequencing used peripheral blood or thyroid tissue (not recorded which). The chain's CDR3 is CASSPGGAGSTEAFF. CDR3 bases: TGTGCCAGCAGCCCCGGTGGGGCCGGGAGCACTGAAGCTTTCTTT.